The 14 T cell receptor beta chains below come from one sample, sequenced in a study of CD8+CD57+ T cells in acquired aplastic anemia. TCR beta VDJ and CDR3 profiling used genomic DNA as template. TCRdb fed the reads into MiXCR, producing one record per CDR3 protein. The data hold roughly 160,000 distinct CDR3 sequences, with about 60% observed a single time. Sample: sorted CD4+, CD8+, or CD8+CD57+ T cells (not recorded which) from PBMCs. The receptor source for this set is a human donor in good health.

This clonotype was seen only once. DNA of the CDR3: TGTGCCAGCAGCTTACAGGGTTCCGAGCAGTACTTC. Encoded protein: CASSLQGSEQYF. The chain combines TRBV5-4 with TRBJ2-7; possibly TRBD1 for D (6 bases). There are 12 residues in the CDR3. Trimming pared 2 bases from V and 6 bases from J, leaving 9 bases between. Germline V gene sequence: CDR1 SGHNT, CDR2 YYREEE (reference sequence).

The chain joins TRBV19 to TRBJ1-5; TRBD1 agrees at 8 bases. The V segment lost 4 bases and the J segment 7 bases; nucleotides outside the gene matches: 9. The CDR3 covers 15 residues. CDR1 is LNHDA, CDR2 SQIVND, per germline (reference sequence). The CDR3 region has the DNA TGTGCCAGTAGTACCACGTGGACAGGGAGGCAGCCCCAGCATTTT. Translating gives CASSTTWTGRQPQHF.

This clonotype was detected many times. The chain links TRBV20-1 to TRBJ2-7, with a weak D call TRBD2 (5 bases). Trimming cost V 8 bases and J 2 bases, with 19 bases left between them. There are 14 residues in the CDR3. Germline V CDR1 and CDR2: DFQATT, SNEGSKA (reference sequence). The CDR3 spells CSPGIKTGTYEQYF. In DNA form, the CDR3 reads TGCAGTCCCGGGATTAAGACGGGGACCTACGAGCAGTACTTC.

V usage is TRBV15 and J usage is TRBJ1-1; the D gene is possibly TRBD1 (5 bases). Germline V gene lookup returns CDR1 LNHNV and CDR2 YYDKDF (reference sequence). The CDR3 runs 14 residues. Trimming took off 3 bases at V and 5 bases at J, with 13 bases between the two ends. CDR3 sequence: CATSRVGRETEAFF. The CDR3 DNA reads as TGTGCCACCAGCAGGGTGGGACGCGAGACTGAAGCTTTCTTT.

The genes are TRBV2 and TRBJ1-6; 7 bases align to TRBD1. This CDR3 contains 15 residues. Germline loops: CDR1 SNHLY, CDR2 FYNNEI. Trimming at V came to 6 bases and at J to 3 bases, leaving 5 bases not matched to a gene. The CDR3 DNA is TGTGCCAGCAGCCCGGGACAGAACTATAATTCACCCCTCCACTTT. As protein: CASSPGQNYNSPLHF.

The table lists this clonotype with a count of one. CDR3 DNA sequence: TGTGCTAGTGGTTTGGTACGGCGGGACATGGGCGAGACCCAGTACTTC. Translated: CASGLVRRDMGETQYF. The chain recombines TRBV12-5 with TRBJ2-5, with D perhaps assigned TRBD1 or TRBD2 (6 bases each). The ends were cut back, 0 bases at V and 5 bases at J, with 16 bases in the middle. CDR3 length equals 16 residues. Germline assignment: CDR1 LGHNT and CDR2 FRNRAP.

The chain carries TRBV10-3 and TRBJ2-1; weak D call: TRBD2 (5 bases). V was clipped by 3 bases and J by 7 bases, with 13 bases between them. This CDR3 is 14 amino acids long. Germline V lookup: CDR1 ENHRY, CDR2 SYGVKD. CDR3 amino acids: CAISDGKGMNEQFF. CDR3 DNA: TGTGCCATCAGTGACGGGAAGGGAATGAATGAGCAGTTCTTC.

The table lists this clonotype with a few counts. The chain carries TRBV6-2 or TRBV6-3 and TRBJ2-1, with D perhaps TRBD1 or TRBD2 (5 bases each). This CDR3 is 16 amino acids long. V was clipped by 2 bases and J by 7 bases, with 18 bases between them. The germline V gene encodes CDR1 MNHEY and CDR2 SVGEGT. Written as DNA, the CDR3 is TGTGCCAGCAGTTACCAGATCGGGAAAGGGGAGAATGAGCAGTTCTTC. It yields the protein CASSYQIGKGENEQFF.

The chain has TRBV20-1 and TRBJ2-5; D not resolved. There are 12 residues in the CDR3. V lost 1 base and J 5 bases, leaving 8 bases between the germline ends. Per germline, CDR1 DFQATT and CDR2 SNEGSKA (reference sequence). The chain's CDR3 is CSARVAGETQYF. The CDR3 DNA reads TGCAGTGCTAGAGTTGCCGGGGAGACCCAGTACTTC.

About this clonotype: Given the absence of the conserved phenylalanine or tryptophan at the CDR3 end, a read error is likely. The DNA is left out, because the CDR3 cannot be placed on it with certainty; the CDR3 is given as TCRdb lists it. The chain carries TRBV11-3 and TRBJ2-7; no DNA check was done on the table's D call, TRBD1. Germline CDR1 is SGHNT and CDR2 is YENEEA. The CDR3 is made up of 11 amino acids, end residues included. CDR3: CASSLVSTVGG.

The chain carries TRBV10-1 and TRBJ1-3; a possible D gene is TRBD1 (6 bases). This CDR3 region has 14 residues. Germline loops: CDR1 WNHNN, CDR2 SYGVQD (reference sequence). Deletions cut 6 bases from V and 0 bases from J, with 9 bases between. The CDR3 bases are TGCGCCAGCAGGGACAGAGGCTCTGGAAACACCATATATTTT. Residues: CASRDRGSGNTIYF.

CDR3 nucleotides: TGTGCCAGCAGTGCCTTCCGGAATCAGCCCCAGCATTTT. This gives the protein CASSAFRNQPQHF. The chain carries TRBV2 and TRBJ1-5, with unresolved D. Germline values: CDR1 SNHLY, CDR2 FYNNEI. Trimming left V 4 bases short and J 4 bases short, with 8 bases between. The CDR3 is 13 residues long.

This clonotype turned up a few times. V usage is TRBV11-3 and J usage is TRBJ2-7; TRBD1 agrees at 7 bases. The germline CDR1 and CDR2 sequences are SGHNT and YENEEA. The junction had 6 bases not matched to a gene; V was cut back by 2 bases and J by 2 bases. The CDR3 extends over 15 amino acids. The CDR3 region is CASSLLGQRPYEQYF. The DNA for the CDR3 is TGTGCCAGCAGCTTACTGGGACAGCGCCCCTACGAGCAGTACTTC.

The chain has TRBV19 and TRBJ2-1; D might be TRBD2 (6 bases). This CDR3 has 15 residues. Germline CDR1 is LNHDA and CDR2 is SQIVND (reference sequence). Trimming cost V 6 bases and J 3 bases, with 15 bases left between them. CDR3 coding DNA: TGTGCCAGTAGCCTGGTAGGAGCGGGCTACAATGAGCAGTTCTTC. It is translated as CASSLVGAGYNEQFF. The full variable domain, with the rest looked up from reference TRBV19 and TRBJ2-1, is DGGITQSPKYLFRKEGQNVTLSCEQNLNHDAMYWYRQDPGQGLRLIYYSQIVNDFQKGDIAEGYSVSREKKESFPLTVTSAQKNPTAFYLCASSLVGAGYNEQFFGPGTRLTVL.